Listed here are 14 T cell receptor beta chains from one sample, sequenced in a study of blood T cell repertoires in COVID-19. The table came from immunoSEQ multiplex PCR; TCRdb's copy has only in-frame clones and leaves some out. The profile covers just under 350,000 clones, with around 87% appearing a single time and nearly 6.5% taken by the ten largest. The sample was peripheral blood. These receptor sequences come from a woman between 45 and 60 years old with COVID-19, enrolled during active disease.

V usage is TRBV3-1 (or the pseudogene TRBV3-2) and J usage is TRBJ2-7; D is possibly TRBD2 (6 bases). This CDR3 comprises 16 residues. V lost 1 base, J lost 3 bases, and 16 bases lay in between. Germline CDR1 reads LGHDT; CDR2 reads YNNKEL (reference sequence). The CDR3 DNA sequence: TGTGCCAGCAGCCAAGCGGCCGGGGGACGCCGCTACGAGCAGTACTTC. Its translation is CASSQAAGGRRYEQYF.

The chain joins TRBV18 to TRBJ2-7; D not certain. CDR1 KGHSH and CDR2 LQKENI come from the germline V gene. V was pared by 1 base and J by 0 bases, with 10 bases between. This CDR3 comprises 15 residues. Here the CDR3 reads CASSPRTYSSYEQYF. The CDR3 DNA sequence: TGTGCCAGCTCACCACGTACTTATAGCTCCTACGAGCAGTACTTC.

The chain carries TRBV27 and TRBJ2-7; a weak D match, TRBD2 (6 bases). CDR1 is MNHEY and CDR2 is SMNVEV in the germline V gene (reference sequence). V lost 6 bases and J lost 3, with 12 bases in between. The length of the CDR3 is 13 residues. Here the CDR3 reads CASRPLASYEQYF. CDR3 bases: TGTGCCAGCAGACCACTAGCCAGCTACGAGCAGTACTTC.

The V and J genes are TRBV27 and TRBJ1-6; D is unresolved. CDR1 MNHEY and CDR2 SMNVEV come from the germline V gene (reference sequence). CDR3 size: 18 residues. V lost 5 bases and J 0 bases, leaving 17 bases between the germline ends. The CDR3 here is CASSTSFPPGSYNSPLHF. Here the CDR3 DNA reads TGTGCCAGCAGTACCTCATTTCCCCCCGGCTCCTATAATTCACCCCTCCACTTT.

The chain uses TRBV29-1 and TRBJ2-7; 7 bases are shared with TRBD2. CDR1 and CDR2 (germline): SQVTM, ANQGSEA. The V gene end was trimmed by 7 bases and the J gene end by 4 bases; junction bases not matched to a gene: 4. CDR3 length: 11 amino acids. The CDR3 DNA follows: TGCAGCGGCGGGAGATTGTACGAGCAGTACTTC. It yields the protein CSGGRLYEQYF.

This chain uses TRBV4-1 with TRBJ1-4, with TRBD1 matching 10 bases. This CDR3 spans 16 amino acids. Germline trimming cut 0 bases from V and 12 bases from J; bases unmatched to any gene: 10. Germline assignment: CDR1 MGHRA and CDR2 YSYEKL. As DNA, the CDR3 is TGCGCCAGCAGCCAAGATCGACAGGGGGCCGCAGACGAACTGTTTTTT. It yields the protein CASSQDRQGAADELFF.

The chain is built from TRBV18 and TRBJ1-1; TRBD1 agrees at 10 bases. The CDR3 spans 16 residues. The V gene's germline CDR1 is KGHSH and CDR2 LQKENI. Trimming took 2 bases from V and 6 from J; bases not matched to a gene: 9. The CDR3 DNA reads as TGTGCCAGCTCACCAACCTCATGGGGACAGGGGTCTGAAGCTTTCTTT. Encoded protein: CASSPTSWGQGSEAFF.

The genes are TRBV5-1 and TRBJ1-1; no definite D call. The CDR3 contains 16 residues. V lost 2 bases to trimming and J lost 5 bases, with 19 bases between them. Germline CDR1 and CDR2: SGHRS and YFSETQ. The CDR3 nucleotides are TGCGCCAGCAGCTTATTTAATATGGGAAGCGGAACTGAAGCTTTCTTT. Translated, it gives CASSLFNMGSGTEAFF.

This clone came up once. The V gene is TRBV24-1, the J gene TRBJ2-5; TRBD2 matches at 9 bases. The CDR3 has 15 amino acids. With 6 bases clipped from V and 5 bases from J, the junction kept 9 bases outside the gene matches. Germline assignment: CDR1 KGHDR and CDR2 SFDVKD. The CDR3 spells CATSRIAGDVETQYF. The CDR3 bases are TGTGCCACCAGTAGGATAGCGGGAGACGTGGAGACCCAGTACTTC.

The J gene is TRBJ2-7, the V gene TRBV5-1; 8 bases align to TRBD1. The germline V gene has CDR1 SGHRS and CDR2 YFSETQ. The CDR3 is 13 residues long. V was pared by 4 bases and J by 5 bases, with 5 bases of the junction left unmatched. The CDR3 loop reads CASSPDRDNEQYF. The CDR3 DNA sequence: TGCGCCAGCAGCCCGGACAGGGACAACGAGCAGTACTTC. Using reference TRBV5-1 and TRBJ2-7 for the parts outside the CDR3, the full variable domain is KAGVTQTPRYLIKTRGQQVTLSCSPISGHRSVSWYQQTPGQGLQFLFEYFSETQRNKGNFPGRFSGRQFSNSRSEMNVSTLELGDSALYLCASSPDRDNEQYFGPGTRLTVT.

This clone occurred once. A read error may produce the germline difference seen at one junction end. This sequence joins TRBV28 and TRBJ2-1; D remains ambiguous. The CDR3 is 12 amino acids. CDR1 is MDHEN and CDR2 is SYDVKM in the germline V gene. Here the CDR3 reads CVSRPAWHEQFF. The CDR3 bases are TGTGTCAGCAGACCCGCATGGCATGAGCAGTTCTTC.

The CDR3 nucleotides read TGTGCCAGCAGAAACAGGGGCTACGAGCAGTACTTC. It is translated as CASRNRGYEQYF. This rearrangement joins TRBV6-5 to TRBJ2-7, with 7 bases aligning to TRBD1. Trimming cost V 6 bases and J 3 bases; bases outside gene matches: 2. The CDR3 is 12 amino acids. Per germline, CDR1 MNHEY and CDR2 SVGAGI.

The chain links TRBV19 to TRBJ2-7, with D perhaps TRBD2 (6 bases). V was cut by 3 bases and J by 4 bases, with 7 bases left in between. The CDR3 runs 12 residues. The germline CDR1 and CDR2 sequences are LNHDA and SQIVND (reference sequence). The CDR3 protein is CASSIGSYEQYF. The DNA of the CDR3 is TGTGCCAGTAGTATCGGGAGTTACGAGCAGTACTTC.

The V gene is TRBV5-4, the J gene TRBJ2-7; the D gene is possibly TRBD2 (5 bases). V gave up 0 bases and J gave up 2 bases, with 12 bases separating them. CDR3 size: 15 residues. Germline V lookup: CDR1 SGHNT, CDR2 YYREEE (reference sequence). The CDR3: CASSLDPGITYEQYF. Written as DNA, the CDR3 is TGTGCCAGCAGCTTGGATCCGGGAATCACCTACGAGCAGTACTTC.